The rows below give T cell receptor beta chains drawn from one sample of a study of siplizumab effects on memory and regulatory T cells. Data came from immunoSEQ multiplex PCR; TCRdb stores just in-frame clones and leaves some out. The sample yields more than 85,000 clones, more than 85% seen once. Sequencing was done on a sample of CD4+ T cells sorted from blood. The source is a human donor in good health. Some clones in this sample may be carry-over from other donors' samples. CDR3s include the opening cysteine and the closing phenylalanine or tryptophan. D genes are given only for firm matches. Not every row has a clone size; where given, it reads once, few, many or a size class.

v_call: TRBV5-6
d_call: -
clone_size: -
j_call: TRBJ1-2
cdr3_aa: CASRFDEIDGYTF
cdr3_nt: TGTGCCAGCAGATTTGACGAGATAGATGGCTACACCTTC

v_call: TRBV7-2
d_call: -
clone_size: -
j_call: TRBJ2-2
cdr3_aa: CASSSTGVLSGAGELFF
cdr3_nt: TGTGCCAGCAGTTCTACGGGGGTCCTAAGCGGCGCCGGGGAGCTGTTTTTT

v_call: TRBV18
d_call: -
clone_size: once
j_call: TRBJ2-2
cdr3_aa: CASSPSGGTNTGELFF
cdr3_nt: TGTGCCAGCTCACCCAGCGGAGGTACGAACACCGGGGAGCTGTTTTTT

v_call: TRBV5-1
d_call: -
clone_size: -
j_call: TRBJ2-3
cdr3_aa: CASSFSRDTDTQYF
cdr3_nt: TGCGCCAGCAGCTTTTCTAGAGACACAGATACGCAGTATTTT

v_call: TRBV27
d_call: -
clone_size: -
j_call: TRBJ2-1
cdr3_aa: CASRATRGVLVNEQFF
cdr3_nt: TGTGCCAGCAGGGCAACCAGGGGGGTTCTCGTTAATGAGCAGTTCTTC

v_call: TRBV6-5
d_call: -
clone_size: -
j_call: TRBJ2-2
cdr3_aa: CASTREYTGELFF
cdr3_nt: TGTGCCAGTACCAGGGAATATACCGGGGAGCTGTTTTTT

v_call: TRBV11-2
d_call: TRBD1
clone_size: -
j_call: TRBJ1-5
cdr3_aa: CASSRGQDKHF
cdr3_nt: TGTGCCAGCAGCCGAGGACAGGACAAGCATTTT

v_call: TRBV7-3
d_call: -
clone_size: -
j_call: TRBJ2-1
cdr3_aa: CASSLISGGSNEQFF
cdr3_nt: TGTGCCAGCAGCTTAATTAGCGGAGGGTCCAATGAGCAGTTCTTC

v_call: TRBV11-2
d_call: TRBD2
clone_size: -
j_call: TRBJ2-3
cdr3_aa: CASSGRDRGLAGFTDTQYF
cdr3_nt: TGTGCCAGCAGCGGCCGGGACAGGGGACTAGCGGGATTTACAGATACGCAGTATTTT

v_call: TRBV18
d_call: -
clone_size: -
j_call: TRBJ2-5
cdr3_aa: CASSPLNSQETQYF
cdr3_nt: TGTGCCAGCTCACCACTCAACAGCCAAGAGACCCAGTACTTC

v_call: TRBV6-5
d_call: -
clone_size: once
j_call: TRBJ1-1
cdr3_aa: CASSRLGGRGTEAFF
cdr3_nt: TGTGCCAGCAGCCGCCTAGGGGGAAGAGGGACTGAAGCTTTCTTT

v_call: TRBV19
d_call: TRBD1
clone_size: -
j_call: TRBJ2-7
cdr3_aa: CASISRGQARSYEQYF
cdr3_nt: TGTGCCAGTATATCCCGAGGACAGGCGCGCTCCTACGAGCAGTACTTC

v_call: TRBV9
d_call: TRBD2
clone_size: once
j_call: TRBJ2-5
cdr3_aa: CASSARGAGEGETQYF
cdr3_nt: TGTGCCAGCAGCGCCCGAGGAGCGGGAGAGGGTGAGACCCAGTACTTC

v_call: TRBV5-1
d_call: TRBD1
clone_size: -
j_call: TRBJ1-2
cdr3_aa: CASSSGQGDYGYTF
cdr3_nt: TGCGCCAGCAGCTCGGGACAGGGCGACTATGGCTACACCTTC

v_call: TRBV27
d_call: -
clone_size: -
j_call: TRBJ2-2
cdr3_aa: CASSFSGTMNTGELFF
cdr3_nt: TGTGCCAGCAGTTTCTCCGGGACAATGAACACCGGGGAGCTGTTTTTT

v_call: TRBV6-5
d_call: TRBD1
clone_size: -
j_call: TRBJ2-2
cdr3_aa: CASSYLGTVNTGELFF
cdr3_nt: TGTGCCAGCAGTTACTTGGGGACAGTGAACACCGGGGAGCTGTTTTTT

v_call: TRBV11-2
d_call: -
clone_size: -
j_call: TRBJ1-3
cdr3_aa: CASSWSRASGNTIYF
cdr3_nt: TGTGCCAGCAGCTGGAGTCGGGCTTCTGGAAACACCATATATTTT

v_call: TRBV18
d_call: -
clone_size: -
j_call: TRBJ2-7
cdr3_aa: CASSPQAATTTLEQYF
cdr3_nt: TGTGCCAGCTCACCACAGGCCGCGACAACCACCCTCGAGCAGTACTTC

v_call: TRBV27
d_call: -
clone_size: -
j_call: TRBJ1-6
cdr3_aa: CASSLFPSSSYNSPLHF
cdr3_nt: TGTGCCAGCAGTTTATTCCCGTCGAGCTCCTATAATTCACCCCTCCACTTT

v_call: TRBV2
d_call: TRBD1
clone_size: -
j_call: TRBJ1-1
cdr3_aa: CASAGQEYAEAFF
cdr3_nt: TGTGCCAGCGCGGGACAGGAGTACGCTGAAGCTTTCTTT

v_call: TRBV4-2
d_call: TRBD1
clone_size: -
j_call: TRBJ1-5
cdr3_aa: CASSQGDRVRQPQHF
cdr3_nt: TGTGCCAGCAGCCAGGGGGACAGGGTACGGCAGCCCCAGCATTTT

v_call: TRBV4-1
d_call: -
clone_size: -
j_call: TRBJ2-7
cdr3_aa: CASSQDSARAYEQYF
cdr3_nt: TGCGCCAGCAGCCAAGATAGCGCCAGGGCCTACGAGCAGTACTTC

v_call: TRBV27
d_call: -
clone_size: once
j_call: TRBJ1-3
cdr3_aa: CASSEGGDHGNTIYF
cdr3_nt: TGTGCCAGCAGTGAGGGGGGGGACCACGGAAACACCATATATTTT

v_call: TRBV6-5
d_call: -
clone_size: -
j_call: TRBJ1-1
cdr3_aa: CASSSWTGTEAFF
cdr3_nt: TGTGCCAGCAGTTCCTGGACGGGGACTGAAGCTTTCTTT

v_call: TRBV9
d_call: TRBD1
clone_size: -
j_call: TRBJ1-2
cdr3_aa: CASSATGTGGGSYTF
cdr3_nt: TGTGCCAGCAGCGCCACTGGGACAGGGGGCGGTAGCTACACCTTC

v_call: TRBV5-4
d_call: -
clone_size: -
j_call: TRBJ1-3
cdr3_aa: CASSMASSGNTIYF
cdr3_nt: TGTGCCAGCAGCATGGCGAGCTCTGGAAACACCATATATTTT

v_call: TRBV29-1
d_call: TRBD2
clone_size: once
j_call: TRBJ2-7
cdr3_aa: CRRGGISHEQYF
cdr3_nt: TGCAGGAGGGGAGGGATCAGCCACGAGCAGTACTTC

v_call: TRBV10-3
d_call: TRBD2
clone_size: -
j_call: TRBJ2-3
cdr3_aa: CAISPRTSGSTSTDTQYF
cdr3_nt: TGTGCCATCAGTCCTAGGACTAGCGGGAGCACTAGCACAGATACGCAGTATTTT

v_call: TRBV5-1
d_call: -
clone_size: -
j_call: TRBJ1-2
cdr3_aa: CASSLETGRDYGYTF
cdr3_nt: TGCGCCAGCAGCTTGGAAACAGGGAGAGACTATGGCTACACCTTC

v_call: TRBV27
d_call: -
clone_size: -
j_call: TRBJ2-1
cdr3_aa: CASSSSRGEGLNEQFF
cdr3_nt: TGTGCCAGCAGCTCCTCGAGGGGGGAGGGCCTCAATGAGCAGTTCTTC

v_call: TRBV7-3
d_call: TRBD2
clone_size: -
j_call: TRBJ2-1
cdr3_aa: CASSLKGLAGEAEQFF
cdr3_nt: TGTGCCAGCAGCTTAAAGGGACTAGCGGGAGAGGCTGAGCAGTTCTTC

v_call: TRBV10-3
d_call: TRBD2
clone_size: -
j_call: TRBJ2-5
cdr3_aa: CAIKGSSGRAAGQETQYF
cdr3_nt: TGTGCCATCAAGGGATCTAGCGGGAGGGCCGCGGGCCAAGAGACCCAGTACTTC

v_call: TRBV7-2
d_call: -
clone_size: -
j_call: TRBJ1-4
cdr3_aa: CASSSRGATNEKLFF
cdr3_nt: TGTGCCAGCAGCTCTAGGGGTGCAACTAATGAAAAACTGTTTTTT

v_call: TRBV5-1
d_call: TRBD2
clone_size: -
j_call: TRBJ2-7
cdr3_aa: CASSLTSGSFDEQYF
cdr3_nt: TGCGCCAGCAGCCTGACTAGCGGGAGTTTCGACGAGCAGTACTTC

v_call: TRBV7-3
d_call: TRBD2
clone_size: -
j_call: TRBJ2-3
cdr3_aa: CASSSRVSGSGADTQYF
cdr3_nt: TGTGCCAGCAGCTCAAGGGTTAGCGGGTCGGGGGCAGATACGCAGTATTTT

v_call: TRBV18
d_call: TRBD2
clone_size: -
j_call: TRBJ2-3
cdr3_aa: CASSSVVPGTSGLDTQYF
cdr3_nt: TGTGCCAGCTCATCCGTGGTCCCCGGGACTAGCGGGCTAGATACGCAGTATTTT

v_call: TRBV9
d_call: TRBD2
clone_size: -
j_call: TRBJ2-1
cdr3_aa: CASSVAIGTSGYNEQFF
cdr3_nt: TGTGCCAGCAGCGTAGCTATTGGGACTAGCGGGTACAATGAGCAGTTCTTC

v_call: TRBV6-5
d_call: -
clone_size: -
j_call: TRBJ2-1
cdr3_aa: CASSNRAGNEQFF
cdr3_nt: TGTGCCAGCAGCAACCGGGCGGGGAATGAGCAGTTCTTC

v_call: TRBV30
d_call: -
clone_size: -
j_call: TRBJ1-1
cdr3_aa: CAWSGFGSLNTEAFF
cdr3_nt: TGTGCCTGGAGTGGTTTCGGCAGTTTGAACACTGAAGCTTTCTTT

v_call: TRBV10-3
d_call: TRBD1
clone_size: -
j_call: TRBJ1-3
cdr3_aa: CAISDPGTEETRNTIYF
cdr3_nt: TGTGCCATCAGTGACCCCGGGACAGAAGAAACCAGAAACACCATATATTTT

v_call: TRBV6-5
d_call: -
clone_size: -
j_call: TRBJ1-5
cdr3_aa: CASSPLNQPQHF
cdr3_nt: TGTGCCAGCAGTCCTCTAAATCAGCCCCAGCATTTT

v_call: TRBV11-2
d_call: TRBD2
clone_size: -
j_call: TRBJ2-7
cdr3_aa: CASSFSGSYEQYF
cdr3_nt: TGTGCCAGCAGCTTTAGCGGGTCCTACGAGCAGTACTTC